This T cell receptor beta chain comes out of a study of blood T cell repertoires in COVID-19. About the study: Acute-phase and convalescent COVID-19 samples originated in the United States, Italy and Spain. The cDNA or gDNA used as material had been derived from T cells, B-cell-depleted T cells, or PBMCs.

This CDR3 comprises 14 residues. Germline V gene sequence: CDR1 WSHSY, CDR2 SAAADI. V lost 10 bases to trimming and J lost 3 bases; unmatched junction nucleotides: 11. This clone was recorded a few times. Methods used by the authors: Reference gene primer amplification in the assay estimated nucleated cell counts. The repertoire was sequenced with immunoSEQ multiplex PCR; TCRdb's copy has only in-frame clones and lacks some. The V and J calls and clone size come from that table; D and trimming were worked out from the DNA. The sample lists approximately 130,000 clones, just over 75% seen once, with less than 14% in the top ten.

The source of this sequence is a human donor in a cohort sampled during active COVID-19. The material sequenced was peripheral blood. The V gene is TRBV10-2, the J gene TRBJ2-7; 8 bases map to TRBD2. As DNA, the CDR3 is TGCGCCACCGCCGGGGGGGAGAGAAGCTACGAGCAGTACTTC. Its protein is CATAGGERSYEQYF.